This T cell receptor beta chain emerged from a study of blood T cell repertoires in COVID-19. Cohort assignment relied on participant-reported clinical history. Sequenced by immunoSEQ multiplex PCR; TCRdb stores in-frame clones only, minus some. The sample contains more than 300,000 clones, around 90% of which appear only once. This clone showed up just once. The sequenced material came from PBMCs or T cells enriched from blood (not recorded which). The source is a woman aged 30 to 39 who had recovered from COVID-19.

CDR3 bases: TGTGCCACCAGCAGAGTTTGGCAGTCTAATTCACCCCTCCACTTT. Its translation is CATSRVWQSNSPLHF. The chain uses TRBV15 and TRBJ1-6; D not resolved. V lost 1 base and J 6 bases, leaving 10 bases between the germline ends. Germline-derived CDR1 and CDR2 are LNHNV and YYDKDF (reference sequence). The CDR3 has 15 amino acids.